These 18 T cell receptor beta chains share one sample of origin, sequenced in a study of T cell repertoires in cytomegalovirus infection. TCRdb reprocessed the reads via MiXCR and lists one record per CDR3 protein. The table lists 650,000 to 900,000 distinct CDR3 sequences, roughly 28% of them singletons. These receptors are not linked to any known antigen. Sequences were derived from cultured CD8+ T cells from PBMCs, sampled from culture after CMV antigen stimulation. Receptor source: a human donor in good health (CMV status not recorded). Some clones in this sample may be carry-over from other donors' samples.

The chain has TRBV19 and TRBJ1-1; no firm D call. The CDR3 length is 12 residues. Germline CDR1 LNHDA, CDR2 SQIVND (reference sequence). V was trimmed by 7 bases and J by 4 bases, leaving 10 bases between them. The CDR3 DNA follows: TGTGCCAGTAAGGTTGGTATCACTGAAGCTTTCTTT. Translated: CASKVGITEAFF.

This clonotype was observed a few times. The chain has TRBV10-3 and TRBJ1-6; D is unclear. V was shortened by 8 bases and J by 7 bases, with 12 bases between the two germline ends. Germline assignment: CDR1 ENHRY and CDR2 SYGVKD. This CDR3 has 13 amino acids. The CDR3 DNA reads TGTGCCATCCAGGAGTACGGGAATTCACCCCTCCACTTT. Its translation is CAIQEYGNSPLHF.

The sample holds a few counts of this clonotype. This chain connects TRBV11-2 to TRBJ2-3; D might be TRBD2 (6 bases). The CDR3 covers 15 residues. The V end lost 5 bases, the J end lost 3 bases, and 15 bases lay between the germline ends. The germline gives CDR1 SGHAT, CDR2 FQNNGV. The CDR3 loop is CASSPPGAFTDTQYF. The CDR3 bases are TGTGCCAGCAGCCCCCCGGGAGCCTTTACAGATACGCAGTATTTT.

The V gene is TRBV27, the J gene TRBJ2-4, with 9 bases that match TRBD1. Germline loops: CDR1 MNHEY, CDR2 SMNVEV (reference sequence). J lost 9 bases, V lost 5 bases, and 11 bases had no gene match. The CDR3 contains 15 residues. The CDR3 here is CASSPFLGQGSIQYF. The CDR3 DNA follows: TGTGCCAGCAGTCCGTTTCTGGGACAGGGCTCCATTCAGTACTTC.

The chain joins TRBV6-8 to TRBJ2-2; possible D gene TRBD1, 6 bases. Looked up from germline, CDR1 is MNHGY and CDR2 is SAAAGT. This CDR3 comprises 17 residues. Trimming stripped 2 bases from V and 3 bases from J, with 16 bases between. The CDR3 DNA reads TGTGCCAGCAGTTACCACACGCAGGGGATATACACCGGGGAGCTGTTTTTT. It translates to CASSYHTQGIYTGELFF.

This chain joins TRBV10-3 and TRBJ2-7, with D tentatively TRBD1 or TRBD2 (5 bases each). Between the trimmed V and J ends, which lost 0 bases and 5 bases, there was a span of 14 bases. Germline V gene data show CDR1 as ENHRY and CDR2 as SYGVKD. The CDR3 contains 15 residues. CDR3 in amino acids: CAISESRAGNHEQYV. The CDR3 nucleotides read TGTGCCATCAGTGAGTCGCGGGCAGGGAACCACGAGCAGTACGTC.

This clonotype was counted only a few times. V usage is TRBV19 and J usage is TRBJ2-2; possible D gene TRBD1, 6 bases. Trimming pared 5 bases from V and 4 bases from J, leaving 11 bases between. This CDR3 has 14 residues. CDR1 is LNHDA and CDR2 is SQIVND in the germline V gene (reference sequence). The DNA of the CDR3 is TGTGCCAGTAGTCTAGGGACACTCACCGGGGAGCTGTTTTTT. Its translation: CASSLGTLTGELFF.

This clonotype was observed a handful of times. V usage is TRBV11-3 and J usage is TRBJ2-2, with a weak D call TRBD1 (5 bases). V shed 5 bases and J shed 2 bases, with 9 bases lying between them. Germline V lookup: CDR1 SGHNT, CDR2 YENEEA. The length of the CDR3 is 14 residues. The CDR3 here is CASSVGPNTGELFF. CDR3 sequence (DNA): TGTGCCAGCAGCGTGGGGCCAAACACCGGGGAGCTGTTTTTT.

The J gene is TRBJ1-5, the V gene TRBV28, with TRBD1 as a possible D gene (6 bases). The ends were cut back, 4 bases at V and 7 bases at J, with 17 bases in the middle. Germline V CDR1 and CDR2: MDHEN, SYDVKM. This CDR3 is built from 15 residues. The CDR3 region is CASSYLQGGVQPQHF. The CDR3 DNA reads TGTGCCAGCAGTTACTTACAGGGAGGAGTGCAGCCCCAGCATTTT.

V is TRBV19 and J is TRBJ1-1; TRBD1 matches 7 bases. The V and J ends lost 1 base and 4 bases, in that order; junction bases with no gene match: 3. Germline CDR1 reads LNHDA; CDR2 reads SQIVND (reference sequence). The CDR3 has 14 amino acids. The CDR3 sequence is CASSIVAGGTEAFF. CDR3 bases: TGTGCCAGTAGTATAGTGGCAGGGGGCACTGAAGCTTTCTTT.

The table lists this clonotype with a few counts. The chain combines TRBV3-1 with TRBJ2-3; D is possibly TRBD1 or TRBD2 (6 bases each). Germline-derived CDR1 and CDR2 are LGHDT and YNNKEL (reference sequence). Trimming cost V 4 bases and J 6 bases, with 14 bases left between them. CDR3 length: 14 amino acids. The CDR3 protein is CASSPGAIGDTQYF. CDR3 sequence (DNA): TGTGCCAGCAGCCCGGGGGCCATTGGGGATACGCAGTATTTT.

The rearrangement links TRBV12-3 or TRBV12-4 to TRBJ2-3; 8 bases match TRBD1. The CDR3 loop spans 14 amino acids. Losses at the gene ends were 11 bases for V and 0 bases for J; bases not matched to a gene: 7. This CDR3 reads CASGTGPSTDTQYF. Written as DNA, the CDR3 is TGTGCCTCCGGGACAGGCCCTAGCACAGATACGCAGTATTTT.

The sample holds a few counts of this clonotype. CDR3 amino acids: CASSTMVTNPGTEAFF. As DNA, the CDR3 is TGTGCCAGCAGCACTATGGTGACTAACCCGGGGACTGAAGCTTTCTTT. The chain combines TRBV28 with TRBJ1-1; D gene uncertain. V was cut by 6 bases and J by 5 bases, with 22 bases left in between. This CDR3 has 16 amino acids. Germline lookup yields CDR1 MDHEN and CDR2 SYDVKM.

This clonotype has more than one count but fewer than ten. The genes are TRBV18 and TRBJ1-1; 7 bases map to TRBD1. After removal of 2 bases from V and 0 bases from J, the junction contained 6 bases not matched to a gene. The CDR3 loop spans 16 amino acids. Germline CDR1 KGHSH, CDR2 LQKENI. The CDR3 DNA is TGTGCCAGCTCACCAAGAGGGGGCCGAATGAACACTGAAGCTTTCTTT. Protein: CASSPRGGRMNTEAFF.

V gene TRBV4-1 combines with J gene TRBJ2-7; TRBD1 might be the D (5 bases). Trimming shortened V by 4 bases and J by 2 bases, and 12 bases separated the two germline ends. In germline, CDR1 is MGHRA, CDR2 YSYEKL. The length of the CDR3 is 14 residues. The CDR3 DNA sequence: TGCGCCAGCAGCCCCGACAGAGATACCTACGAGCAGTACTTC. It encodes CASSPDRDTYEQYF.

This clonotype was counted between two and nine times. The V gene is TRBV9, the J gene TRBJ1-2; no clear D gene. From germline, CDR1 is SGDLS and CDR2 YYNGEE. This CDR3 spans 15 amino acids. Deletions cut 0 bases from V and 4 bases from J, with 13 bases between. Here the CDR3 reads CASSVGAELLYGYTF. CDR3 DNA: TGTGCCAGCAGCGTAGGGGCAGAACTCCTCTATGGCTACACCTTC.

This clonotype turned up a few times. V usage is TRBV6-5 and J usage is TRBJ1-2; D is uncertain. Germline-derived CDR1 and CDR2 are MNHEY and SVGAGI. V dropped 3 bases and J dropped 1 base, with 9 bases sitting between them. CDR3 length equals 14 residues. The CDR3 DNA follows: TGTGCCAGCAGTTATCATGGGGTTAACTATGGCTACACCTTC. It is translated as CASSYHGVNYGYTF.

This sequence joins TRBV5-1 and TRBJ1-1; perhaps TRBD1 as D (5 bases). Germline V gene lookup returns CDR1 SGHRS and CDR2 YFSETQ. The germline V and J ends were trimmed by 4 bases and 4 bases, with 14 bases remaining between them. There are 14 residues in the CDR3. CDR3 sequence: CASSRNVGATEAFF. CDR3 nucleotides: TGCGCCAGCAGCAGGAATGTTGGGGCCACTGAAGCTTTCTTT.